Each of the 18 T cell receptor beta chains below was sequenced from the same sample in a study of OX40 agonist ivuxolimab in advanced cancers. The method was immunoSEQ multiplex PCR; TCRdb's version includes in-frame clones alone and lacks a portion of them. This table holds around 100,000 clones, 90% found once. The sequencing here drew on CD4+ or CD8+ T cells sorted from blood, taken in a trial of the OX40 agonist ivuxolimab. These receptors were obtained from an adult with an advanced solid tumor such as melanoma, head and neck, liver or kidney cancer.

In DNA form, the CDR3 reads TGTGCCAGCAGCTGGAAGACTGGTCCGGGGGGCTATGGCTACACCTTC. It codes for CASSWKTGPGGYGYTF. The chain combines TRBV7-2 with TRBJ1-2; the D gene is possibly TRBD1 (5 bases). There are 16 residues in the CDR3. From germline, CDR1 is SGHTA and CDR2 FQGNSA. Trimming left V 4 bases short and J 4 bases short, with 19 bases between.

The rearrangement uses TRBV30 and TRBJ2-7, with a weak D call TRBD2 (5 bases). V lost 3 bases and J 4 bases, leaving 13 bases between the germline ends. Germline values: CDR1 GTSNPN, CDR2 SVGIG (reference sequence). The CDR3 runs 13 residues. As DNA, the CDR3 is TGTGCCTGGAGGGGAGCTCGGGGTTACGAGCAGTACTTC. Translation: CAWRGARGYEQYF.

The chain joins TRBV28 to TRBJ1-5; the match to TRBD1 covers 8 bases. Germline V gives CDR1 MDHEN, CDR2 SYDVKM. There are 14 residues in the CDR3. After removal of 5 bases from V and 5 bases from J, the junction contained 5 bases not matched to a gene. CDR3 loop: CASSPAGGYQPQHF. As DNA, the CDR3 is TGTGCCAGCAGTCCCGCAGGGGGCTATCAGCCCCAGCATTTT.

The chain has TRBV30 and TRBJ1-4; a possible D gene is TRBD1 (6 bases). Germline values: CDR1 GTSNPN, CDR2 SVGIG (reference sequence). The CDR3 runs 15 residues. V gave up 3 bases and J gave up 7 bases, with 18 bases separating them. In DNA, the CDR3 is TGTGCCTGGAGCACAGGGCATGGGTCAATTGAAAAACTGTTTTTT. It yields the protein CAWSTGHGSIEKLFF.

This chain uses TRBV6-1 with TRBJ2-7; 9 nucleotides line up with TRBD1. The CDR3 totals 14 residues. Germline loops: CDR1 MNHNS, CDR2 SASEGT. V shed 6 bases, J shed 7 bases, and the junction held 10 bases outside the gene matches. CDR3: CASSEGQGGWEQYF. CDR3 bases: TGTGCCAGCAGCGAGGGACAGGGAGGATGGGAGCAGTACTTC.

This rearrangement joins TRBV27 to TRBJ1-4; 7 bases agree with TRBD1. The CDR3 contains 17 residues. The V and J ends lost 5 bases and 8 bases, in that order; junction bases with no gene match: 17. From germline, CDR1 is MNHEY and CDR2 SMNVEV (reference sequence). The CDR3 spells CASSPTPGTAMQEKLFF. As DNA, the CDR3 is TGTGCCAGCAGTCCTACGCCCGGGACAGCTATGCAGGAAAAACTGTTTTTT.

The V and J genes are TRBV6-5 and TRBJ2-1; D tentatively fits TRBD1 or TRBD2 (6 bases each). CDR3 length equals 12 residues. Trimming pared 8 bases from V and 6 bases from J, leaving 11 bases between. CDR1 MNHEY and CDR2 SVGAGI come from the germline V gene. CDR3 protein: CASGKGGNEQFF. CDR3 sequence (DNA): TGTGCCAGCGGAAAGGGGGGCAATGAGCAGTTCTTC.

CDR3: CASSLTGIGVMNTEAFF. CDR3 in DNA: TGCGCCAGCAGCCTCACAGGGATCGGGGTTATGAACACTGAAGCTTTCTTT. The rearrangement joins TRBV5-1 to TRBJ1-1; D perhaps matches TRBD1 (6 bases). The V gene's germline CDR1 is SGHRS and CDR2 YFSETQ. V was trimmed by 4 bases and J by 0 bases, leaving 19 bases between them. The CDR3 has 17 amino acids.

The rearrangement uses TRBV6-1 and TRBJ2-7, with 7 bases fitting TRBD1. The CDR3 has 14 residues. The germline gives CDR1 MNHNS, CDR2 SASEGT. J was trimmed by 2 bases and V by 6 bases; bases with no gene match: 7. The CDR3, as DNA: TGTGCCAGCAGCCTAGACAGGGCCGCCTACGAGCAGTACTTC. This translates into CASSLDRAAYEQYF.

The V call is TRBV6-4, the J call TRBJ2-2; 9 bases line up with TRBD2. CDR3 length: 14 residues. Germline CDR1 reads MRHNA; CDR2 reads SNTAGT. V gave up 5 bases and J gave up 6 bases; unmatched junction bases: 4. This CDR3 is CASSRSGSAGELFF. CDR3 DNA: TGTGCCAGCAGTCGTAGCGGGAGTGCCGGGGAGCTGTTTTTT.

About this clone itself: The same CDR3 arises from other DNA sequences in this sample as well. The V and J genes are TRBV28 and TRBJ2-3, with D possibly being TRBD2 (5 bases). Germline-derived CDR1 and CDR2 are MDHEN and SYDVKM. The CDR3 sequence is 11 residues long. V shed 5 bases and J shed 5 bases, with 5 bases lying between them. The chain's CDR3 is CASSGRDTQYF. CDR3 DNA: TGTGCCAGCAGTGGGAGAGATACGCAGTATTTT. The entire variable domain, with the rest obtained from reference TRBV28 and TRBJ2-3, is as follows: DVKVTQSSRYLVKRTGEKVFLECVQDMDHENMFWYRQDPGLGLRLIYFSYDVKMKEKGDIPEGYSVSREKKERFSLILESASTNQTSMYLCASSGRDTQYFGPGTRLTVL.

This clone was counted between two and nine times. The chain combines TRBV19 with TRBJ2-2; 8 bases line up with TRBD2. The CDR3 spans 13 residues. J was trimmed by 6 bases and V by 7 bases; bases with no gene match: 4. In germline, CDR1 is LNHDA, CDR2 SQIVND (reference sequence). In nucleotides, the CDR3 is TGTGCCAGTATTCGGGAGGGGCCCGGGGAGCTGTTTTTT. Its translation is CASIREGPGELFF.

J is TRBJ2-7 and V is TRBV9; D unresolved. Germline V gene lookup returns CDR1 SGDLS and CDR2 YYNGEE. Trimming took off 4 bases at V and 4 bases at J, with 12 bases between the two ends. This CDR3 contains 13 residues. The DNA for the CDR3 is TGTGCCAGCAGCCCCACGGCGTCGTACGAGCAGTACTTC. This encodes CASSPTASYEQYF.

The gene calls are TRBV6-6 and TRBJ1-5; D call uncertain. This CDR3 spans 14 amino acids. The V end lost 5 bases, the J end lost 2 bases, and 10 bases lay between the germline ends. In germline, CDR1 is MNHNY, CDR2 SVGAGI (reference sequence). This CDR3 is CASSRGAGNQPQHF. The DNA for the CDR3 is TGTGCCAGCAGTCGGGGTGCGGGCAATCAGCCCCAGCATTTT.

This chain links TRBV4-1 with TRBJ2-2; a weak D match, TRBD2 (6 bases). Germline assignment: CDR1 MGHRA and CDR2 YSYEKL. CDR3 length equals 16 residues. V lost 0 bases and J 2 bases, leaving 10 bases between the germline ends. CDR3 nucleotides: TGCGCCAGCAGCCAAGAACTAGCAGCCAACACCGGGGAGCTGTTTTTT. Its translation is CASSQELAANTGELFF.

CDR3 loop: CASSLRSGSTDTQYF. DNA of the CDR3: TGCGCCAGCAGCTTGCGGAGCGGTTCTACAGATACGCAGTATTTT. J is TRBJ2-3 and V is TRBV5-1; D possibly corresponds to TRBD2 (5 bases). Trimming took off 1 base at V and 3 bases at J, with 12 bases between the two ends. CDR1 and CDR2 from the germline V gene are SGHRS and YFSETQ. CDR3 length: 15 residues.

The chain combines TRBV19 with TRBJ1-5; maybe TRBD1 (6 bases). V lost 4 bases to trimming and J lost 2 bases, with 15 bases between them. Germline V CDR1 and CDR2: LNHDA, SQIVND (reference sequence). This CDR3 spans 16 amino acids. This CDR3 is CASSNRAGVGNQPQHF. For the CDR3, the DNA is TGTGCCAGTAGTAACAGGGCTGGGGTTGGCAATCAGCCCCAGCATTTT.

V and J are TRBV2 and TRBJ2-7; D gene ambiguous. V lost 6 bases to trimming and J lost 3 bases, with 18 bases between them. The CDR3 consists of 15 residues. CDR1 and CDR2 (germline): SNHLY, FYNNEI. The CDR3 sequence: CASSRPGTNFYEQYF. The CDR3 DNA sequence: TGTGCCAGCAGCCGACCAGGAACCAATTTCTACGAGCAGTACTTC.